The source of this T cell receptor (beta chain) is a study of blood T cell repertoires in COVID-19. For the study at large: From the United States, Italy and Spain came samples of acute and convalescent COVID-19. T cells, B-cell-depleted T cells, or PBMCs provided the cDNA or gDNA that served as material.

Recruited during active infection, patients (from Seattle) were subsequently followed longitudinally. Original analysis: Amplification of reference gene primers provided the estimated nucleated cell counts. TCRdb's table, derived via immunoSEQ multiplex PCR, lists solely in-frame clones and lacks some. V and J calls and clone size are given by that table; D and trimming were obtained from the DNA. The sample records about 260,000 clones, about 90% being singletons. The V gene end was trimmed by 7 bases and the J gene end by 5 bases; junction bases not matched to a gene: 9. This CDR3 has 16 amino acids. Germline CDR1 is KGHDR and CDR2 is SFDVKD.

The sequencing input was peripheral blood. The receptor's source is a woman in her 70s with COVID-19, enrolled during active disease. This chain connects TRBV24-1 to TRBJ2-2; the match to TRBD2 covers 10 bases. The CDR3 protein is CATRSGRAVGTGELFF. The DNA for the CDR3 is TGTGCCACCAGAAGCGGGAGGGCGGTCGGAACCGGGGAGCTGTTTTTT.